These 23 T cell receptor beta chains share one sample of origin, sequenced in a study of blood T cell repertoires in COVID-19. The repertoire was sequenced with immunoSEQ multiplex PCR; TCRdb's copy has only in-frame clones and lacks some. The table records 27,000 or so clones, around nine tenths of them present only once. Sequenced material: peripheral blood. These TCRs come from a human donor in a cohort sampled during active COVID-19.

This chain links TRBV7-6 with TRBJ2-1; 10 bases are a match to TRBD2. Germline V gene sequence: CDR1 SGHVS, CDR2 FNYEAQ. Germline trimming cut 3 bases from V and 10 bases from J; bases unmatched to any gene: 12. CDR3 length: 16 residues. CDR3 bases: TGTGCCAGCAGCTTCGTAGCGGGGGGTAGGGGGGCAGAGCAGTTCTTC. Protein: CASSFVAGGRGAEQFF.

The chain carries TRBV5-1 and TRBJ2-1; 12 bases line up with TRBD2. Trimming cost V 5 bases and J 0 bases; bases outside gene matches: 0. The CDR3 has 15 amino acids. CDR1 SGHRS and CDR2 YFSETQ come from the germline V gene. For the CDR3, the DNA is TGCGCCAGCAGGACTAGCGGGGGCTCCTACAATGAGCAGTTCTTC. This sequence encodes CASRTSGGSYNEQFF.

The chain recombines TRBV21-1 with TRBJ1-1; TRBD1, the table's D call, lacks a check against the DNA. TRBV21-1 is a recognized pseudogene. CDR3 size: 16 residues. As DNA, the CDR3 is TGTGCCAGCCCCCCAGGGACAGGACTAATGAACACTGAAGCTTTCTTT. This sequence encodes CASPPGTGLMNTEAFF.

The chain recombines TRBV19 with TRBJ2-7; weak D call: TRBD2 (5 bases). V was clipped by 4 bases and J by 6 bases, with 13 bases between them. This CDR3 region has 13 residues. Germline CDR1 reads LNHDA; CDR2 reads SQIVND (reference sequence). The DNA for the CDR3 is TGTGCCAGTAGTACCGACCGGGGAGTCGAGCAGTACTTC. It codes for CASSTDRGVEQYF.

The rearrangement links TRBV5-6 to TRBJ1-5, with 7 bases identical to TRBD1. The CDR3 consists of 19 residues. The V gene end was trimmed by 4 bases and the J gene end by 0 bases; junction bases not matched to a gene: 16. Per the germline V gene, CDR1 is SGHDT and CDR2 is YYEEEE. For the CDR3, the DNA is TGTGCCAGCAGCCCTCCACGGGGACAGCCCATTTTTAGCAATCAGCCCCAGCATTTT. Translated, it gives CASSPPRGQPIFSNQPQHF.

The chain is built from TRBV19 and TRBJ2-3, with 7 nucleotides matching TRBD1. V dropped 5 bases and J dropped 0; count of bases not matched to a gene: 8. The CDR3 covers 16 residues. Germline V CDR1 and CDR2: LNHDA, SQIVND (reference sequence). CDR3 in amino acids: CASSPGGRQSTDTQYF. As DNA, the CDR3 is TGTGCCAGTAGTCCAGGGGGTCGGCAGAGCACAGATACGCAGTATTTT.

This clone is a singleton in its sample. The J gene is TRBJ2-3, the V gene TRBV11-2; D not resolved. The germline gives CDR1 SGHAT, CDR2 FQNNGV. Trimming pared 5 bases from V and 0 bases from J, leaving 6 bases between. The CDR3 length is 13 residues. The CDR3 loop is CASSEVSTDTQYF. In DNA form, the CDR3 reads TGTGCCAGCAGCGAGGTCAGCACAGATACGCAGTATTTT.

This sequence joins TRBV3-1 (or the pseudogene TRBV3-2) and TRBJ2-5; TRBD2 agrees at 7 bases. Germline CDR1 is LGHDT and CDR2 is YNNKEL (reference sequence). The V gene end was trimmed by 4 bases and the J gene end by 5 bases; junction bases not matched to a gene: 4. This CDR3 is 13 amino acids long. The CDR3: CASSLLGGETQYF. DNA for the CDR3: TGTGCCAGCAGCCTTTTGGGAGGGGAGACCCAGTACTTC.

This rearrangement joins TRBV4-1 to TRBJ2-3; TRBD2 matches at 9 bases. The CDR3 contains 16 residues. Looked up from germline, CDR1 is MGHRA and CDR2 is YSYEKL. Trimming removed 0 bases from V and 5 bases from J; junction bases left unmatched: 6. The DNA of the CDR3 is TGCGCCAGCAGCCAAGATCGCGGGGGGGCCGAAGATACGCAGTATTTT. Translation: CASSQDRGGAEDTQYF.

The rearrangement links TRBV7-8 to TRBJ2-7; D is possibly TRBD1 (5 bases). The germline V gene encodes CDR1 SGHVS and CDR2 FQNEAQ. The V and J ends lost 5 bases and 2 bases respectively, with 13 bases between them. The CDR3 extends over 14 amino acids. CDR3 DNA: TGTGCCAGCAGCCCGAGGACAAGCCCCTACGAGCAGTACTTC. This codes for CASSPRTSPYEQYF.

The chain links TRBV27 to TRBJ1-4; D call uncertain. The ends were cut back, 3 bases at V and 1 base at J, with 3 bases in the middle. Germline CDR1 and CDR2: MNHEY and SMNVEV (reference sequence). The CDR3 length is 13 residues. CDR3 coding DNA: TGTGCCAGCAGTTTGCGAACTAATGAAAAACTGTTTTTT. This encodes CASSLRTNEKLFF.

This chain uses TRBV3-1 (or the pseudogene TRBV3-2) with TRBJ1-5; no reliable D call. V lost 0 bases, J lost 2 bases, and 8 bases lay in between. The CDR3 loop spans 15 amino acids. Germline V gene data show CDR1 as LGHDT and CDR2 as YNNKEL (reference sequence). In DNA form, the CDR3 reads TGTGCCAGCAGCCAAGATCAGTTGGGCAATCAGCCCCAGCATTTT. Amino acids: CASSQDQLGNQPQHF.

V usage is TRBV27 and J usage is TRBJ1-3; 11 bases fit TRBD1. The ends lost 5 bases at V and 0 bases at J; junction bases unmatched: 6. CDR3 length: 17 amino acids. From germline, CDR1 is MNHEY and CDR2 SMNVEV (reference sequence). CDR3 in DNA: TGTGCCAGCAGTACCGGACAGGGGGCCCTCTCTGGAAACACCATATATTTT. It yields the protein CASSTGQGALSGNTIYF.

This chain links TRBV2 with TRBJ2-5; D may be TRBD2 (5 bases). The length of the CDR3 is 14 residues. V lost 4 bases to trimming and J lost 4 bases, with 13 bases between them. In germline, CDR1 is SNHLY, CDR2 FYNNEI. The CDR3 nucleotides are TGTGCCAGCAGTGTACAGTGGACTGCAGAGACCCAGTACTTC. It is translated as CASSVQWTAETQYF.

The gene calls are TRBV5-5 and TRBJ2-6; TRBD2 might be the D (5 bases). Trimming left V 0 bases short and J 0 bases short, with 10 bases between. Germline-derived CDR1 and CDR2 are SGHKS and YYEKEE (reference sequence). This CDR3 has 17 residues. CDR3 amino acids: CASSLDSGISGANVLTF. CDR3 DNA: TGTGCCAGCAGCTTGGACAGCGGAATCTCTGGGGCCAACGTCCTGACTTTC.

The genes are TRBV2 and TRBJ2-7; no clear D. Germline CDR1 SNHLY, CDR2 FYNNEI. This CDR3 is 14 amino acids long. Deletions cut 1 base from V and 3 bases from J, with 10 bases between. In DNA, the CDR3 is TGTGCCAGCAGTGAAGGCAACAACGACTACGAGCAGTACTTC. This gives the protein CASSEGNNDYEQYF.

The chain recombines TRBV9 with TRBJ1-6; D remains ambiguous. V was trimmed by 4 bases and J by 1 base, leaving 9 bases between them. The CDR3 has 15 residues. From germline, CDR1 is SGDLS and CDR2 YYNGEE. The CDR3 reads CASSPGSSYNSPLHF. CDR3 DNA sequence: TGTGCCAGCAGCCCCGGGAGTTCCTATAATTCACCCCTCCACTTT.

The rearrangement links TRBV5-1 to TRBJ1-1; TRBD1 matches at 7 bases. V trimming: 4 bases; J trimming: 1 base; junction bases outside the gene matches: 4. The germline gives CDR1 SGHRS, CDR2 YFSETQ. The CDR3 spans 14 residues. The CDR3 loop reads CASSPGQANTEAFF. The CDR3 nucleotides read TGCGCCAGCAGCCCAGGACAGGCGAACACTGAAGCTTTCTTT.

The chain links TRBV3-1 (or the pseudogene TRBV3-2) to TRBJ2-3, with 11 nucleotides matching TRBD2. The CDR3 consists of 16 residues. Germline CDR1 and CDR2: LGHDT and YNNKEL (reference sequence). The V gene end was trimmed by 1 base and the J gene end by 6 bases; junction bases not matched to a gene: 6. DNA of the CDR3: TGTGCCAGCAGCCAAGTTAGCGGGGGGGCAGGGGATACGCAGTATTTT. Its translation: CASSQVSGGAGDTQYF.

The chain is built from TRBV2 and TRBJ2-7; D perhaps matches TRBD1 (5 bases). The CDR3 runs to 13 residues. Looked up from germline, CDR1 is SNHLY and CDR2 is FYNNEI. Deletions cut 5 bases from V and 4 bases from J, with 12 bases between. The CDR3 bases are TGTGCCAGCAGTCTCCAGGGCCTATACGAGCAGTACTTC. Its protein is CASSLQGLYEQYF.

The chain couples TRBV7-8 to TRBJ1-2; 9 bases map to TRBD1. Germline CDR1 SGHVS, CDR2 FQNEAQ. The V and J ends lost 5 bases and 3 bases, in that order; junction bases with no gene match: 7. This CDR3 is 15 amino acids long. CDR3 region: CASSNRDRADYGYTF. Here the CDR3 DNA reads TGTGCCAGCAGCAACCGGGACAGGGCAGACTATGGCTACACCTTC.

The CDR3 loop is CASSLAGGQETQYF. CDR3 in DNA: TGCGCCAGCAGCTTGGCGGGGGGCCAAGAGACCCAGTACTTC. The V gene is TRBV5-1, the J gene TRBJ2-5; 7 nucleotides match TRBD2. V trimming: 0 bases; J trimming: 1 base; junction bases outside the gene matches: 0. Germline V gene data show CDR1 as SGHRS and CDR2 as YFSETQ. The CDR3 runs 14 residues.

The rearrangement uses TRBV5-1 and TRBJ1-6; 10 positions match TRBD1. The junction had 6 bases not matched to a gene; V was cut back by 4 bases and J by 8 bases. CDR3 length: 15 residues. Germline CDR1 SGHRS, CDR2 YFSETQ. CDR3: CASSLRGTGDSPLHF. The DNA of the CDR3 is TGCGCCAGCAGCCTGCGAGGGACAGGGGATTCACCCCTCCACTTT.